This entry describes one TCR beta chain. As yet, its antigen is unknown. The sample originates from a study of T cell repertoires in cytomegalovirus infection. For the study at large: A matching HLA type, together with CMV infection, was signaled by public TCR beta signatures.

Study-wide points: The ex vivo response was dominated by HLA-C-restricted CMV-specific TCR beta clonotypes. Accumulated public TCR beta family frequency recognized individuals carrying CMV together with the relevant HLA.

The CDR3 is 13 residues long. V lost 8 bases and J lost 2, with 10 bases in between. In germline, CDR1 is MNHEY, CDR2 SVGEGT. TCRdb reprocessed the reads with MiXCR, giving one entry per CDR3 protein. This sample has some 700,000 distinct CDR3 sequences, with approximately 34% found just once. The clonotype comes from a human donor in good health (CMV status not recorded). Some clones in this sample may be carry-over from other donors' samples. The J gene is TRBJ1-5, the V gene TRBV6-2 or TRBV6-3, with D possibly TRBD1 on 5 matching bases. The source material was PBMCs. The CDR3 nucleotides are TGTGCCAGCGCAGGGTTGGGCAATCAGCCCCAGCATTTT. It translates to CASAGLGNQPQHF.